Each of the 11 T cell receptor beta chains below was sequenced from the same sample in a study of shared clonotypes between healthy human individuals (dated by TCRdb to the early 2020s). Preparation of the library involved the immunoSEQ multiplex PCR assay. The source is immuneACCESS, and TCRdb retained only in-frame sequences with V and J called. Part of the clones is not carried over; for the studies checked, unresolved V genes explain less than half of this, and the remainder is unexplained. The sample profile shows over 850,000 clones; about 84% of them were found once. The ten largest account for 0.5% to 0.65% of the sample. The sequencing input was memory CD4+ T cells from PBMCs. Interpreted using the paper, the cell subset or site label stands for: CD45RA-negative fraction. The source of these receptors is a man aged 18-30 years in good health. Some clones in this sample may be carry-over from other donors' samples.

The chain joins TRBV7-2 to TRBJ2-7, with 10 bases fitting TRBD1. This CDR3 is built from 18 residues. Germline V gene data show CDR1 as SGHTA and CDR2 as FQGNSA. J lost 3 bases, V lost 5 bases, and 16 bases had no gene match. The CDR3 bases are TGTGCCAGCAGCCCCGGGACAGGGGTCATTTTATCGTTCTACGAGCAGTACTTC. It translates to CASSPGTGVILSFYEQYF. The full variable domain, completed using reference TRBV7-2 and TRBJ2-7, is GAGVSQSPSNKVTEKGKDVELRCDPISGHTALYWYRQSLGQGLEFLIYFQGNSAPDKSGLPSDRFSAERTGGSVSTLTIQRTQQEDSAVYLCASSPGTGVILSFYEQYFGPGTRLTVT.

This clone appeared a single time. This chain connects TRBV5-1 to TRBJ2-6, with D possibly being TRBD1 or TRBD2 (6 bases each). The length of the CDR3 is 15 residues. Germline V CDR1 and CDR2: SGHRS, YFSETQ. Trimming shortened V by 5 bases and J by 10 bases, and 19 bases separated the two germline ends. The CDR3 region is CASRLSIGGQNVLTF. CDR3 coding DNA: TGCGCCAGCAGACTGTCCATTGGGGGGCAGAACGTCCTGACTTTC.

This chain links TRBV15 with TRBJ2-4; no reliable D call. This CDR3 has 14 residues. Germline V CDR1 and CDR2: LNHNV, YYDKDF (reference sequence). The V gene lost 1 base and the J gene lost 7 bases, with 11 bases spanning the gap. The CDR3 coding sequence is TGTGCCACCAGCAGAGTATTGGTCGGTAACATTCAGTACTTC. Its translation: CATSRVLVGNIQYF. The entire variable domain, with the rest obtained from reference TRBV15 and TRBJ2-4, is as follows: DAMVIQNPRYQVTQFGKPVTLSCSQTLNHNVMYWYQQKSSQAPKLLFHYYDKDFNNEADTPDNFQSRRPNTSFCFLDIRSPGLGDTAMYLCATSRVLVGNIQYFGAGTRLSVL.

J is TRBJ1-1 and V is TRBV19; maybe TRBD1 (5 bases). CDR3 size: 15 residues. V was clipped by 3 bases and J by 4 bases, with 15 bases between them. Germline loops: CDR1 LNHDA, CDR2 SQIVND (reference sequence). The CDR3 nucleotides are TGTGCCAGTAGTATTCCGGGGGTGGTCGGCACTGAAGCTTTCTTT. Its translation is CASSIPGVVGTEAFF.

A remark on this clone: A far bigger clonotype differs at one base, so this is likely a read error. This chain connects TRBV30 to TRBJ1-2; D is unclear. Trimming took off 2 bases at V and 5 bases at J, with 12 bases between the two ends. CDR1 and CDR2 (germline): GTSNPN, SVGIG (reference sequence). This CDR3 region has 13 residues. This chain's CDR3 is CAWSIEASYGYTF. CDR3 sequence (DNA): TGTGCCTGGAGTATAGAAGCCTCGTATGGCTACACCTTC. Full variable domain (remainder filled in from reference TRBV30 and TRBJ1-2): SQTIHQWPATLVQPVGSPLSLECTVEGTSNPNLYWYRQAAGRGLQLLFYSVGIGQISSEVPQNLSASRPQDRQFILSSKKLLLSDSGFYLCAWSIEASYGYTFGSGTRLTVV.

V usage is TRBV2 and J usage is TRBJ2-1, with 7 positions matching TRBD2. The V segment lost 6 bases and the J segment 6 bases; nucleotides outside the gene matches: 11. CDR3 length: 15 residues. CDR1 and CDR2 from the germline V gene are SNHLY and FYNNEI. For the CDR3, the DNA is TGTGCCAGCAGCCCCAACGCGGGAGAGGGCAATGAGCAGTTCTTC. It translates to CASSPNAGEGNEQFF.

This clone appeared a single time. This chain joins TRBV19 and TRBJ1-5, with D possibly matching TRBD1 (5 bases). Trimming took 6 bases from V and 4 from J, leaving 16 bases between them. CDR1 LNHDA and CDR2 SQIVND come from the germline V gene (reference sequence). CDR3 size: 15 residues. DNA of the CDR3: TGTGCCAGTAGGTATGGGACGCCTGGAAATCAGCCCCAGCATTTT. This sequence encodes CASRYGTPGNQPQHF.

The rearrangement uses TRBV5-1 and TRBJ1-1; D is ambiguous. The ends were cut back, 0 bases at V and 1 base at J, with 13 bases in the middle. The CDR3 is 16 amino acids. CDR1 is SGHRS, CDR2 YFSETQ, per germline. CDR3 in amino acids: CASSLGLAERNTEAFF. CDR3 bases: TGCGCCAGCAGCTTGGGCTTGGCAGAAAGGAACACTGAAGCTTTCTTT.

The CDR3 sequence is CASNLQGRGTEAFF. The DNA for the CDR3 is TGTGCCAGCAATCTACAGGGCCGAGGGACTGAAGCTTTCTTT. The rearrangement links TRBV2 to TRBJ1-1; the D gene is possibly TRBD1 (6 bases). Per germline, CDR1 SNHLY and CDR2 FYNNEI. The CDR3 has 14 residues. The germline V and J ends were trimmed by 7 bases and 5 bases, with 17 bases remaining between them.

This chain uses TRBV10-3 with TRBJ2-4; TRBD1 agrees at 9 bases. The CDR3 extends over 14 amino acids. Trimming took 6 bases from V and 6 from J; bases not matched to a gene: 6. Looked up from germline, CDR1 is ENHRY and CDR2 is SYGVKD. DNA of the CDR3: TGTGCCATCAGCGCCGACAGGGGGAGAAACATTCAGTACTTC. Translated: CAISADRGRNIQYF.

Regarding this clone: A much larger clonotype is one base distant, so this may be a read error. Additional DNA sequences in this sample encode the identical CDR3. This rearrangement joins TRBV5-1 to TRBJ1-2; D is ambiguous. Germline lookup yields CDR1 SGHRS and CDR2 YFSETQ. The germline V and J ends were trimmed by 0 bases and 2 bases, with 5 bases remaining between them. This CDR3 has 13 residues. The CDR3 region is CASSLGLNYGYTF. The CDR3 DNA reads as TGCGCCAGCAGCTTGGGGCTGAACTATGGCTACACCTTC.